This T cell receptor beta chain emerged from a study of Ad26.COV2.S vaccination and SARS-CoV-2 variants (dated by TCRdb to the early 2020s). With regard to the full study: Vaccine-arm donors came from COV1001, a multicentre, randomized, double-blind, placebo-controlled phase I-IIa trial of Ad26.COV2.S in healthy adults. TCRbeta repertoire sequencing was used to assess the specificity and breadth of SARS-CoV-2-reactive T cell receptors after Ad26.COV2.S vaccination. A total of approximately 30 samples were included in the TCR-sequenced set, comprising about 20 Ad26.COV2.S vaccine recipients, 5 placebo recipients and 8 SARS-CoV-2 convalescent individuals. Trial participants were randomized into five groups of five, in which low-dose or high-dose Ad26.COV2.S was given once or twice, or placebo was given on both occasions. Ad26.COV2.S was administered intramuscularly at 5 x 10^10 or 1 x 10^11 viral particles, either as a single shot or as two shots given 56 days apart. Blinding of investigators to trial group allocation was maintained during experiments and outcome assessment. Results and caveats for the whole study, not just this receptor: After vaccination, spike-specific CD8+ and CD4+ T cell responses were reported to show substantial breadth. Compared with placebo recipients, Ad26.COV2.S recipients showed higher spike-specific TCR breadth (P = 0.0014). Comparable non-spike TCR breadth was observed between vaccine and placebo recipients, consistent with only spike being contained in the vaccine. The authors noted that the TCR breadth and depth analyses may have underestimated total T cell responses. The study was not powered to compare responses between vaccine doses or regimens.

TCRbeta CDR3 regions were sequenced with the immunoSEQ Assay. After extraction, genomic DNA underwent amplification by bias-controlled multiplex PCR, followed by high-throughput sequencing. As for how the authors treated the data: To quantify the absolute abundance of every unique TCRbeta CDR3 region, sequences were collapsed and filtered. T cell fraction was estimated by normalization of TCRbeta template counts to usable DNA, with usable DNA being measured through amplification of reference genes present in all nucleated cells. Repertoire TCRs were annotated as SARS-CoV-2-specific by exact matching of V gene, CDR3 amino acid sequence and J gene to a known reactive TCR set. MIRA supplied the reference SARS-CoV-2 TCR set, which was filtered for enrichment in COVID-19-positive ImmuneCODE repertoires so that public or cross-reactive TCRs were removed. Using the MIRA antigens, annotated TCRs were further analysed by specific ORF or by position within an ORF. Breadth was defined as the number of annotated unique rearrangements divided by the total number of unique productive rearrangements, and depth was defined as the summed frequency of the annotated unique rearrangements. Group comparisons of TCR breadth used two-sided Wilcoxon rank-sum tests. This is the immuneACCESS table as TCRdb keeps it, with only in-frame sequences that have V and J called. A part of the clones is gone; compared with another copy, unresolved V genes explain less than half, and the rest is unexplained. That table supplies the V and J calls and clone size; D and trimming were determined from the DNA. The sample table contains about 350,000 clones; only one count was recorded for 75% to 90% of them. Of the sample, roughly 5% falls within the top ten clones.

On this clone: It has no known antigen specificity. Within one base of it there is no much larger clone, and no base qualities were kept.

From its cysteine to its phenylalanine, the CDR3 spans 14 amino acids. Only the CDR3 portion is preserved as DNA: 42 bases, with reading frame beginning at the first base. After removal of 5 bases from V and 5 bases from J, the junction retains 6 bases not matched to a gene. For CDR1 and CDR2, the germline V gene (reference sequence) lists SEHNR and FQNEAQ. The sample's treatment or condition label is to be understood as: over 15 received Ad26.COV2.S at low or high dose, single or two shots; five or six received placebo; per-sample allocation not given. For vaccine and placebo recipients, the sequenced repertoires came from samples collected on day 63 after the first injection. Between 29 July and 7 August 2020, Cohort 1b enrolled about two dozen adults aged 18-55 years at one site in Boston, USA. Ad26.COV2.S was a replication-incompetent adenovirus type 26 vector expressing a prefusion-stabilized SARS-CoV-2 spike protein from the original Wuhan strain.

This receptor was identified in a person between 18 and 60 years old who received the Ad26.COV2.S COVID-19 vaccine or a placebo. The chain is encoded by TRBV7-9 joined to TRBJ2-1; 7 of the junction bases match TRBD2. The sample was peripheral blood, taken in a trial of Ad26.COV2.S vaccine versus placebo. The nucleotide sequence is TGTGCCAGCAGCCTAGAGCGGGGAAACAATGAGCAGTTCTTC. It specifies CASSLERGNNEQFF.